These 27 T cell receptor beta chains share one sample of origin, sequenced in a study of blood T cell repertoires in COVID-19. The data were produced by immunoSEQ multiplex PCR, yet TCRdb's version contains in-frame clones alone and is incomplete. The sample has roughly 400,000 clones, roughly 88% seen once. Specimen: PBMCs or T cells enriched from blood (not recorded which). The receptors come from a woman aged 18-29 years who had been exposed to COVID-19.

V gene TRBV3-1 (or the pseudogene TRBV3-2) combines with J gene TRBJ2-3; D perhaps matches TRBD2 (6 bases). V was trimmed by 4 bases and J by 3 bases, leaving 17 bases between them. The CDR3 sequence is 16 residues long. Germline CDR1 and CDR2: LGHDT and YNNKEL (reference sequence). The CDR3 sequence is CASSPPPGRGTDTQYF. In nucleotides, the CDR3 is TGTGCCAGCAGCCCTCCCCCCGGGAGAGGGACAGATACGCAGTATTTT.

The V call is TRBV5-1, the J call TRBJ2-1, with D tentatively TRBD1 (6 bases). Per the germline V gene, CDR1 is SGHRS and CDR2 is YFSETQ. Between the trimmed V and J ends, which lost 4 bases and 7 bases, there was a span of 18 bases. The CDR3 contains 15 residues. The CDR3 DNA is TGCGCCAGCAGCCCTTTGGGCCCAACAGGGAATGAGCAGTTCTTC. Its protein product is CASSPLGPTGNEQFF.

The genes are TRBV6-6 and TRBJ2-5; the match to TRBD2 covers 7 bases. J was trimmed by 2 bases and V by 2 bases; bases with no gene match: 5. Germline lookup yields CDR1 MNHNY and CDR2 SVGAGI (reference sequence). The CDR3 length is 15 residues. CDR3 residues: CASSYRGGGQETQYF. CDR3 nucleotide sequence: TGTGCCAGCAGTTACAGGGGCGGGGGACAAGAGACCCAGTACTTC.

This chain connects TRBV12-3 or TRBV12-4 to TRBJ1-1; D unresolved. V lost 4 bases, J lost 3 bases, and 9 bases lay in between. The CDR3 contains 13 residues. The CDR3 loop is CASSYSRYTEAFF. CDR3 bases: TGTGCCAGCAGTTACAGTAGATACACTGAAGCTTTCTTT.

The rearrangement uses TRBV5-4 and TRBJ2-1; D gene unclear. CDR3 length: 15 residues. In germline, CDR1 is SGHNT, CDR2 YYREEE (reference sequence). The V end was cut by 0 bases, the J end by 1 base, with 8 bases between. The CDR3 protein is CASSLDFISYNEQFF. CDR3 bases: TGTGCCAGCAGCTTGGATTTTATTTCCTACAATGAGCAGTTCTTC.

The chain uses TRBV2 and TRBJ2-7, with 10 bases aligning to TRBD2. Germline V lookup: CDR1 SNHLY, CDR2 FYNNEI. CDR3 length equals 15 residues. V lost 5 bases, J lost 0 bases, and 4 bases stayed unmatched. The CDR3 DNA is TGTGCCAGCAGTTCTAGCGGGGGCCCCTCCTACGAGCAGTACTTC. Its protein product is CASSSSGGPSYEQYF.

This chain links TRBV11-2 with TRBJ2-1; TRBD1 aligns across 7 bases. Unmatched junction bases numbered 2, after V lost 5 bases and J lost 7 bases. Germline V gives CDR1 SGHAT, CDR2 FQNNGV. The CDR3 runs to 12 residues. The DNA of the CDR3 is TGTGCCAGCAGCCGGGACAGAAATGAGCAGTTCTTC. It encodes CASSRDRNEQFF.

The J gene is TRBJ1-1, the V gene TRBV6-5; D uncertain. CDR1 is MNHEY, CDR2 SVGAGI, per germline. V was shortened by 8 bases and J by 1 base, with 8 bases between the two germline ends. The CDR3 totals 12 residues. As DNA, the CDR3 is TGTGCCAGCGCGAACGAGAACACTGAAGCTTTCTTT. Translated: CASANENTEAFF.

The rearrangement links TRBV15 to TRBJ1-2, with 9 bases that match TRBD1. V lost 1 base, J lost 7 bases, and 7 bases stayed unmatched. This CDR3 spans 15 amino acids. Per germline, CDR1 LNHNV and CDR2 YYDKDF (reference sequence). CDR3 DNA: TGTGCCACCAGCAGAGCGTTACAGGGGGCGACTGGCTACACCTTC. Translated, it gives CATSRALQGATGYTF.

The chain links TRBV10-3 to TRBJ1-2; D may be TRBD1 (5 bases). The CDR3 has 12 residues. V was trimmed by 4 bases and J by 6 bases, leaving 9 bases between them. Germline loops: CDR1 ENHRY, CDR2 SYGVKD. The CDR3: CAISAGGDGYTF. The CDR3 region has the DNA TGTGCCATCAGTGCGGGAGGGGATGGCTACACCTTC.

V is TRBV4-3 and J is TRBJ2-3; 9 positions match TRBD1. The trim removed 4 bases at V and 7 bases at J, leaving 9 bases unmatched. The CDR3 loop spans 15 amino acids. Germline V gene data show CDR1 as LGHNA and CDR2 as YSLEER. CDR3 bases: TGCGCCAGCAGCCCGGGACAGGGTGAAATGAATACGCAGTATTTT. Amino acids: CASSPGQGEMNTQYF.

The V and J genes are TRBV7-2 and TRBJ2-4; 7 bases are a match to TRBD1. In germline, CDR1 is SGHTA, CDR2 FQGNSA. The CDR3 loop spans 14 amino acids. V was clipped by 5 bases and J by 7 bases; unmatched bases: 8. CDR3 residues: CASSRKTGDNIQYF. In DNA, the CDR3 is TGTGCCAGCAGCCGGAAAACAGGGGACAACATTCAGTACTTC.

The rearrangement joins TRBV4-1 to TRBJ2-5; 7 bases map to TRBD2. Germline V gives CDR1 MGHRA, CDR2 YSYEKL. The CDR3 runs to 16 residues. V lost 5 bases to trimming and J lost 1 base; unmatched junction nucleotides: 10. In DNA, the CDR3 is TGCGCCAGCAGCATCCGGAGCGGGACGGGCCAAGAGACCCAGTACTTC. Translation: CASSIRSGTGQETQYF.

The DNA of the CDR3 is TGCGCCAGCAGTGAGTCAGCAGGCGTACTCGAAAACATTCAGTACTTC. Translating it yields CASSESAGVLENIQYF. The J gene is TRBJ2-4, the V gene TRBV10-1, with D unclear. V shed 0 bases and J shed 5 bases, with 14 bases lying between them. Per germline, CDR1 WNHNN and CDR2 SYGVQD (reference sequence). This CDR3 comprises 16 residues.

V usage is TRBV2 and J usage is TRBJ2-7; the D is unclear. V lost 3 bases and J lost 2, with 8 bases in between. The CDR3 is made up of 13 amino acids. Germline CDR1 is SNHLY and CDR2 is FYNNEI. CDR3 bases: TGTGCCAGCAGTGATTCCGGTGCCTACGAGCAGTACTTC. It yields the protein CASSDSGAYEQYF. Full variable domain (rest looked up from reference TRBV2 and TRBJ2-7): EPEVTQTPSHQVTQMGQEVILRCVPISNHLYFYWYRQILGQKVEFLVSFYNNEISEKSEIFDDQFSVERPDGSNFTLKIRSTKLEDSAMYFCASSDSGAYEQYFGPGTRLTVT.

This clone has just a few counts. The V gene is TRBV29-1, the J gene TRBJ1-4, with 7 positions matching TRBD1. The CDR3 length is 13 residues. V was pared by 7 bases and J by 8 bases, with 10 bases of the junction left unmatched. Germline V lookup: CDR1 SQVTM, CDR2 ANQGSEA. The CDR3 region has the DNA TGCAGCGCCTGGAGACAGGGTGGGGAAAAACTGTTTTTT. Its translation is CSAWRQGGEKLFF.

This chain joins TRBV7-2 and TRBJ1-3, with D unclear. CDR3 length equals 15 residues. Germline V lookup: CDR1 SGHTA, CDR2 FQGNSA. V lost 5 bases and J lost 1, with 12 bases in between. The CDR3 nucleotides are TGTGCCAGCAGCCCAGGTTCATCGTCTGGAAACACCATATATTTT. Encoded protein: CASSPGSSSGNTIYF.

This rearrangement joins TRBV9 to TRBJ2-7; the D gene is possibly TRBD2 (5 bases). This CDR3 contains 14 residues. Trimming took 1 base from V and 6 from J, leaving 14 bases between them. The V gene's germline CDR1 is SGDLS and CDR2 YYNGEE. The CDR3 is CASSVFTRAFEQYF. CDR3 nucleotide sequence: TGTGCCAGCAGCGTATTCACGCGGGCATTCGAGCAGTACTTC.

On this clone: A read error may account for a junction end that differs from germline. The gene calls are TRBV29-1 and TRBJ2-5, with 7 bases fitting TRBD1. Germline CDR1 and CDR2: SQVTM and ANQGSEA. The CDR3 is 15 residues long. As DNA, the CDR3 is TGCAGCATTGAGGTTCCCGGGACAGACAAAGAGACCCAGTACTTC. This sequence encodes CSIEVPGTDKETQYF.

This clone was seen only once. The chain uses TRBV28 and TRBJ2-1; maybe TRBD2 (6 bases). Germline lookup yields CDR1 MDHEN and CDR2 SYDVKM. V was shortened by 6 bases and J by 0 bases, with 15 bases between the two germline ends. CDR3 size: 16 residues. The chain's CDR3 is CASRTTRRGSYNEQFF. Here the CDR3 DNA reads TGTGCCAGCAGGACTACTAGGCGGGGCTCCTACAATGAGCAGTTCTTC.

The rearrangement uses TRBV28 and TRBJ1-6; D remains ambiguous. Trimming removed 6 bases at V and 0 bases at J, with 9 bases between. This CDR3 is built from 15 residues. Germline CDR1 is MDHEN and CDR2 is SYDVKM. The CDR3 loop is CASRPQSSYNSPLHF. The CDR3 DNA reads TGTGCCAGCAGACCACAGAGCTCCTATAATTCACCCCTCCACTTT.

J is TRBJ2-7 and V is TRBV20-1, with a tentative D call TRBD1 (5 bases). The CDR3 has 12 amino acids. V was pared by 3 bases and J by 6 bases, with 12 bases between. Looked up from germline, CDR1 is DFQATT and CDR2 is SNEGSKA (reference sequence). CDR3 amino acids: CSASSDKSEQYF. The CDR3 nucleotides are TGCAGTGCTAGTTCGGACAAGAGCGAGCAGTACTTC.

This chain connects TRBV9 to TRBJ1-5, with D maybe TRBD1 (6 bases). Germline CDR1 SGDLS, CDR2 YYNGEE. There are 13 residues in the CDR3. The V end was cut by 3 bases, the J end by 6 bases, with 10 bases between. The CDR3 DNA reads TGTGCCAGCAGCGCAGGGACATCTCAGCCCCAGCATTTT. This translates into CASSAGTSQPQHF. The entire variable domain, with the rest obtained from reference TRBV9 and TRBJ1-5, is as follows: DSGVTQTPKHLITATGQRVTLRCSPRSGDLSVYWYQQSLDQGLQFLIQYYNGEERAKGNILERFSAQQFPDLHSELNLSSLELGDSALYFCASSAGTSQPQHFGDGTRLSIL.

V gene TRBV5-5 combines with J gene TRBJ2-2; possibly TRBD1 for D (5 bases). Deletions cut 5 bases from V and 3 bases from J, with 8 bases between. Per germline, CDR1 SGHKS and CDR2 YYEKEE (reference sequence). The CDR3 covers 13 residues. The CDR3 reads CASSPTDTGELFF. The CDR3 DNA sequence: TGTGCCAGCAGTCCGACAGACACCGGGGAGCTGTTTTTT. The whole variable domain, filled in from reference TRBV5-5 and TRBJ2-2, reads DAGVTQSPTHLIKTRGQQVTLRCSPISGHKSVSWYQQVLGQGPQFIFQYYEKEERGRGNFPDRFSARQFPNYSSELNVNALLLGDSALYLCASSPTDTGELFFGEGSRLTVL.

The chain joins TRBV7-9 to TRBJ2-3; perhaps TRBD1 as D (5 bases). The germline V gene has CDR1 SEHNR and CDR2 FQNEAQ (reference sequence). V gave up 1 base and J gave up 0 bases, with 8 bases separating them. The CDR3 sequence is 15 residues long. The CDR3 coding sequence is TGTGCCAGCAGCTTAGACGGACAAAGCACAGATACGCAGTATTTT. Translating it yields CASSLDGQSTDTQYF.

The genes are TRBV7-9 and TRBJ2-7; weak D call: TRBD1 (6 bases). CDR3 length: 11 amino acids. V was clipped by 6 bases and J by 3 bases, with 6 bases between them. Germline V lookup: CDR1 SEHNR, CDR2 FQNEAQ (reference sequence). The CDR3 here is CASRQGYEQYF. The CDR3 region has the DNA TGTGCCAGCAGACAGGGCTACGAGCAGTACTTC.

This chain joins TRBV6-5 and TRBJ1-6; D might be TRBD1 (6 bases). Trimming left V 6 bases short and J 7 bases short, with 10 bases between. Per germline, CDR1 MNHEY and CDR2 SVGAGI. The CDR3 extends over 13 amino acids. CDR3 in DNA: TGTGCCAGCAGCGGACAGACCAATTCACCCCTCCACTTT. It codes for CASSGQTNSPLHF.